This TCR beta chain appears in the sequencing data of a study of T cell responses to AZD1222 COVID-19 vaccine. Sequencing used immunoSEQ multiplex PCR; TCRdb keeps in-frame clones, though not all of them. The table lists 100,000 to 150,000 clones, 70% to 90% of them singletons. Study-wide results and limits: The sample set comprised mostly white British donors with more females, and clonal diversity was possibly underestimated. Increases in Spike-specific TCR breadth and depth were seen after two AZD1222 doses.

A note on this clone: Its specificity is not known.

V shed 0 bases and J shed 4 bases, with 9 bases lying between them. There are 14 residues in the CDR3. Germline CDR1 is PRHDT and CDR2 is FYEKMQ (reference sequence). This TCR derives from an adult in good health. The chain recombines TRBV13 with TRBJ1-2; D remains ambiguous. The source material was peripheral blood, sampled on day 0 of AZD1222 vaccination. CDR3 DNA: TGTGCCAGCAGCTTAGGACGGATACTCTATGGCTACACCTTC. Translating it yields CASSLGRILYGYTF.